The 7 T cell receptor beta chains given below trace back to one sample, sequenced in a study of cytomegalovirus exposure and HLA in healthy donors. It was with 60 Vbeta and 13 Jbeta primers that the PCR ran. Sequencing was performed with immunoSEQ multiplex PCR; in TCRdb, only in-frame clones are kept and a portion is missing. Its listing shows about 140,000 clones. The sequencing input was PBMCs. The source is a man in his forties in good health and CMV-seronegative.

V and J are TRBV7-2 and TRBJ2-7, with 9 bases identical to TRBD2. This CDR3 comprises 14 residues. Germline V lookup: CDR1 SGHTA, CDR2 FQGNSA. The trim removed 2 bases at V and 4 bases at J, leaving 3 bases unmatched. The CDR3 loop is CASSLNSGGYEQYF. Here the CDR3 DNA reads TGTGCCAGCAGCTTAAATAGCGGGGGTTACGAGCAGTACTTC.

The genes are TRBV6-1 and TRBJ2-7; maybe TRBD2 (6 bases). V lost 3 bases and J lost 0, with 12 bases in between. CDR1 and CDR2 (germline): MNHNS, SASEGT. The CDR3 covers 15 residues. This chain's CDR3 is CASSERGGSSYEQYF. The CDR3 nucleotides read TGTGCCAGCAGTGAGCGGGGCGGATCCTCCTACGAGCAGTACTTC.

This chain uses TRBV2 with TRBJ1-6, with D perhaps matching TRBD1 (5 bases). CDR1 is SNHLY, CDR2 FYNNEI, per germline. V lost 6 bases and J lost 0, with 12 bases in between. The CDR3 contains 16 residues. CDR3 region: CASSLTVSSYNSPLHF. The DNA of the CDR3 is TGTGCCAGCAGCCTGACAGTGAGCTCCTATAATTCACCCCTCCACTTT.

CDR3 DNA sequence: TGTGCCGTTTCGGAGGTGACTAGCGGGGGGGTTGAGCAGTTCTTC. It specifies CAVSEVTSGGVEQFF. The chain recombines TRBV5-4 with TRBJ2-1; 14 positions agree with TRBD2. The CDR3 contains 15 residues. Trimming cost V 10 bases and J 9 bases; bases outside gene matches: 12. In germline, CDR1 is SGHNT, CDR2 YYREEE (reference sequence).

This sequence joins TRBV5-6 and TRBJ2-7, with D possibly matching TRBD2 (6 bases). V lost 2 bases, J lost 0 bases, and 18 bases lay in between. Per germline, CDR1 SGHDT and CDR2 YYEEEE. The CDR3 extends over 17 amino acids. In nucleotides, the CDR3 is TGTGCCAGCAGCTTCTCTTCTCGGGGGATCAGCTCCTACGAGCAGTACTTC. It translates to CASSFSSRGISSYEQYF.

V usage is TRBV18 and J usage is TRBJ2-2; D unresolved. The CDR3 consists of 16 residues. Deletions cut 0 bases from V and 7 bases from J, with 15 bases between. Looked up from germline, CDR1 is KGHSH and CDR2 is LQKENI. In nucleotides, the CDR3 is TGTGCCAGCTCACCACCGAATCCCCAGTATGGCGGGGAGCTGTTTTTT. It encodes CASSPPNPQYGGELFF.

V is TRBV4-2 and J is TRBJ1-2, with D hard to call. Germline CDR1 is LGHNA and CDR2 is YNFKEQ. The CDR3 extends over 18 amino acids. V was shortened by 0 bases and J by 1 base, with 18 bases between the two germline ends. In DNA form, the CDR3 reads TGTGCCAGCAGCCAAGAAGAAACAGTGAGCAACTTTAACTATGGCTACACCTTC. This encodes CASSQEETVSNFNYGYTF.